The sequence of this TCR beta chain was determined in a study of cytomegalovirus exposure and HLA in healthy donors. The donors were members of the validation cohort comprising approximately 110 subjects, separate from the roughly 670-subject first cohort. This clone was observed a single time. What it binds is not known. V lost 3 bases, J lost 4 bases, and 9 bases lay in between. This CDR3 is 13 amino acids long. The germline V gene has CDR1 LNHNV and CDR2 YYDKDF (reference sequence). Using immunoSEQ multiplex PCR, the repertoire was profiled, and TCRdb retains in-frame clones only, with some absent. The sample includes about 160,000 clones, approximately 80% of them seen just once. Overall study results and limits: Investigators reported 150 to 200 TCR beta chains as tied to cytomegalovirus. Under in vitro conditions, three CMV-associated chains were confirmed as specific for CMV antigens.

The chain has TRBV15 and TRBJ2-5; TRBD2 is a possible D gene (5 bases). The receptor was derived from a man younger than 40 in good health and CMV-seropositive. The sequencing input was PBMCs. The CDR3 DNA is TGTGCCACCAGCAGTCGGGATCCAGAGACCCAGTACTTC. This encodes CATSSRDPETQYF. Combining the CDR3 with reference TRBV15 and TRBJ2-5 gives the whole variable domain DAMVIQNPRYQVTQFGKPVTLSCSQTLNHNVMYWYQQKSSQAPKLLFHYYDKDFNNEADTPDNFQSRRPNTSFCFLDIRSPGLGDTAMYLCATSSRDPETQYFGPGTRLLVL.